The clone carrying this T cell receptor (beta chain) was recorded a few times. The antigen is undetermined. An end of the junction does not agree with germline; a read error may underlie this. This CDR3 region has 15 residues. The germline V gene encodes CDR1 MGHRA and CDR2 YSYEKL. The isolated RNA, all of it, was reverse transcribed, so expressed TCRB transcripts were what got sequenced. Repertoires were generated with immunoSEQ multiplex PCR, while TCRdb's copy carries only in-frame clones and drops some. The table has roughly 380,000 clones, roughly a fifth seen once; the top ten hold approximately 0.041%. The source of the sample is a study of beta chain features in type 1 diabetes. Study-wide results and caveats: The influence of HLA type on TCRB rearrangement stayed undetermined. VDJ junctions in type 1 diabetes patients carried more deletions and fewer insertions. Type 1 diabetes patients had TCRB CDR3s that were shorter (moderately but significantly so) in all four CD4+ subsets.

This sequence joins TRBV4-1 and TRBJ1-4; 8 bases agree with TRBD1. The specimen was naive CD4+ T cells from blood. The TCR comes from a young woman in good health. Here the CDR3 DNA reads TGTGCCAGCAGCCAACGACAGGGGTCAAGGGAAAAACTGTTTTTT. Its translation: CASSQRQGSREKLFF.